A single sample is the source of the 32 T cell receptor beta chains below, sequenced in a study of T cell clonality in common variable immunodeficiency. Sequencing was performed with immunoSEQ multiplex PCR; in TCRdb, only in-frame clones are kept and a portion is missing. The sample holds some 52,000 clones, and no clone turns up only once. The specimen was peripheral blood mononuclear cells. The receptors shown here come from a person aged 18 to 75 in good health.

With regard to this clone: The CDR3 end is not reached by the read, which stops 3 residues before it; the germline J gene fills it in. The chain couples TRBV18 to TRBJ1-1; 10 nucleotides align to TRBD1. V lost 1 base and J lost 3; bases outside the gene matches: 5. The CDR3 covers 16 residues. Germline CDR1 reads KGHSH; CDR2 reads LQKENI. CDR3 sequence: CASSPLDRGRDTEAFF. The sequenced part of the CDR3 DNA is TGTGCCAGCTCACCACTTGACAGGGGGCGCGACACTGAA.

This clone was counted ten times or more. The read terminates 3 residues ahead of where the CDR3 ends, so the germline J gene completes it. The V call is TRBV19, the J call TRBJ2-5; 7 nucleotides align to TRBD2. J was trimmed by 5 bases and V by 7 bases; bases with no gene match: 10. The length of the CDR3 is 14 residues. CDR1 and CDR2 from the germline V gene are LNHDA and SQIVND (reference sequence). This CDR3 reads CASNDAGEVETQYF. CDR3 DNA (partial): TGTGCCAGTAATGATGCGGGAGAGGTGGAGACC. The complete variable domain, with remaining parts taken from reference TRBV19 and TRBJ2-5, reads DGGITQSPKYLFRKEGQNVTLSCEQNLNHDAMYWYRQDPGQGLRLIYYSQIVNDFQKGDIAEGYSVSREKKESFPLTVTSAQKNPTAFYLCASNDAGEVETQYFGPGTRLLVL.

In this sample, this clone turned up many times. The part of the CDR3 DNA that was read is TGTGCCAGCAGTCTAACGACTAGCGGGAGTCACGAG. Its protein is CASSLTTSGSHE. Given in full, the CDR3 is CASSLTTSGSHEQYF. This chain joins TRBV7-2 and TRBJ2-7; the match to TRBD2 covers 12 bases. The sequenced fragment ends 3 residues before the CDR3 boundary, so the rest is inferred from the germline J gene. CDR3 size: 15 residues. The ends lost 6 bases at V and 5 bases at J; junction bases unmatched: 8. Germline loops: CDR1 SGHTA, CDR2 FQGNSA.

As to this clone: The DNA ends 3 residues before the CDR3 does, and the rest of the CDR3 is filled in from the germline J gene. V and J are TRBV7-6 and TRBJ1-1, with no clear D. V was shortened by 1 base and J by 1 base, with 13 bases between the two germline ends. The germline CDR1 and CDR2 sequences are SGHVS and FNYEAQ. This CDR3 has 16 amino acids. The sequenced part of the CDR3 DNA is TGTGCCAGCAGCTTAGATGTAGCCAACAAGAACACTGAA. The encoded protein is CASSLDVANKNTE. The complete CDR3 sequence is CASSLDVANKNTEAFF.

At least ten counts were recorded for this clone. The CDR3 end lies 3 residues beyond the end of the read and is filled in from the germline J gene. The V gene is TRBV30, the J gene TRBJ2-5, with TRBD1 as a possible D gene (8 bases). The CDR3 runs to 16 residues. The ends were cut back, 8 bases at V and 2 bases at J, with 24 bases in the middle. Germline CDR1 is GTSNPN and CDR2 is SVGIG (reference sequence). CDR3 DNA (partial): TGTGCCCGGCGGACAGGGCGGAGCGGGAATCAAGAGACC. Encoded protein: CARRTGRSGNQET. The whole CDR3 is CARRTGRSGNQETQYF.

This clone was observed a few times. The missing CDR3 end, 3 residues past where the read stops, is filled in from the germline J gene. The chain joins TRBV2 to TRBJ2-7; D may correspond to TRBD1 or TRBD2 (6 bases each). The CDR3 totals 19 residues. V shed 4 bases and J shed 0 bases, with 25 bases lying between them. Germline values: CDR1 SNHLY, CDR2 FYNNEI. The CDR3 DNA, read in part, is TGTGCCAGCAGTGGGGAGGTATTTGGAGCAGGGGAATACTCCTACGAG. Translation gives CASSGEVFGAGEYSYE. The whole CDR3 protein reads CASSGEVFGAGEYSYEQYF.

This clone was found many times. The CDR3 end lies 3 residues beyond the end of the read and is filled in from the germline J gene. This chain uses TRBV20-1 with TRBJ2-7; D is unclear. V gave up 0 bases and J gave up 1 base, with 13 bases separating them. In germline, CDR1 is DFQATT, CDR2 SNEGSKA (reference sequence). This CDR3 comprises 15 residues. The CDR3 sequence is CSARDGPLKSYEQYF. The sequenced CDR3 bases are TGCAGTGCTAGAGATGGGCCCTTGAAATCCTACGAG.

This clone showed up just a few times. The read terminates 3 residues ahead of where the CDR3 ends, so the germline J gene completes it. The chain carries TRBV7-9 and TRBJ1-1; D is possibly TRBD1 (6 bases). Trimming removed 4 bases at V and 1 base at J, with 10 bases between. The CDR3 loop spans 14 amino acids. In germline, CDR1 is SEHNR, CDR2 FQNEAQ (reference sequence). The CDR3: CASSYTGTNTEAFF. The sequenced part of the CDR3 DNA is TGTGCCAGCAGCTATACAGGGACGAACACTGAA.

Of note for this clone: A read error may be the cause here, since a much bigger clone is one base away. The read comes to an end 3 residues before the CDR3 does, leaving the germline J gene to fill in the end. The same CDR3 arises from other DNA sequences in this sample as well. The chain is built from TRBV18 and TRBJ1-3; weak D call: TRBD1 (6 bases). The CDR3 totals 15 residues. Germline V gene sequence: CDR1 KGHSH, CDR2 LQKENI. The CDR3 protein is CASSPEGVYGNTIYF. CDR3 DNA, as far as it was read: TGTGCCAGCTCACCCGAGGGGGTTTATGGAAACACG.

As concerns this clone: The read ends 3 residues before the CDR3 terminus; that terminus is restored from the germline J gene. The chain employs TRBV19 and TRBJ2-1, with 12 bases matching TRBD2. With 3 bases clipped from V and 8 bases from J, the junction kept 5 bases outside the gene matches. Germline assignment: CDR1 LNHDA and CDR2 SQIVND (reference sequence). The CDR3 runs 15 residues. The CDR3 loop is CASSIGLAGFDEQFF. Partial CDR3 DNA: TGTGCCAGTAGTATCGGACTAGCGGGATTTGATGAG. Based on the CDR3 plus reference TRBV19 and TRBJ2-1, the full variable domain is DGGITQSPKYLFRKEGQNVTLSCEQNLNHDAMYWYRQDPGQGLRLIYYSQIVNDFQKGDIAEGYSVSREKKESFPLTVTSAQKNPTAFYLCASSIGLAGFDEQFFGPGTRLTVL.

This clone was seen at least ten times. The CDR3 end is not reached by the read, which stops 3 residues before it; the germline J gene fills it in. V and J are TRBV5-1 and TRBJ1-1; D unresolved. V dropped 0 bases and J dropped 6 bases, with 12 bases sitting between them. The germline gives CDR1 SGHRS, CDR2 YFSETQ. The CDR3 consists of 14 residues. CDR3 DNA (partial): TGCGCCAGCAGCTTGGATGGGCCTTGGGCTGAA. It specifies CASSLDGPWAE. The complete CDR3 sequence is CASSLDGPWAEAFF.

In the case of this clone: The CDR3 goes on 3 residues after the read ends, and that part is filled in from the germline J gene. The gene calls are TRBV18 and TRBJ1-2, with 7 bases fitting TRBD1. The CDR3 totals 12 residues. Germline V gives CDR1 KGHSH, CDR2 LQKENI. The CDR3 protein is CASSAQGYDYTF. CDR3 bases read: TGTGCCAGCTCAGCACAGGGGTACGAC.

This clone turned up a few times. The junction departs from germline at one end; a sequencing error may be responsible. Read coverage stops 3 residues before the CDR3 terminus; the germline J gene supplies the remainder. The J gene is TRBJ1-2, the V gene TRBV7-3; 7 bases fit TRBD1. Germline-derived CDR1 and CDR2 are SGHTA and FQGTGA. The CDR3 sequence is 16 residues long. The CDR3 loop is CASNLGGGSGTDTYTF. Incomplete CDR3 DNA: TGTGCCAGCAACTTAGGGGGCGGGAGCGGAACAGATACC.

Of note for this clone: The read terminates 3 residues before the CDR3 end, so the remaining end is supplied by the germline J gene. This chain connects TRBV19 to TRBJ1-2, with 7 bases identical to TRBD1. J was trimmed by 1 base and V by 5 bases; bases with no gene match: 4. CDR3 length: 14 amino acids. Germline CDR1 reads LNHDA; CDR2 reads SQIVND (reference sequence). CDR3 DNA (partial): TGTGCCAGTAGTGGGGACAGCTTTAACTATGGC. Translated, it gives CASSGDSFNYG. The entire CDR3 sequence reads CASSGDSFNYGYTF. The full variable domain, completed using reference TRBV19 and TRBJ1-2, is DGGITQSPKYLFRKEGQNVTLSCEQNLNHDAMYWYRQDPGQGLRLIYYSQIVNDFQKGDIAEGYSVSREKKESFPLTVTSAQKNPTAFYLCASSGDSFNYGYTFGSGTRLTVV.

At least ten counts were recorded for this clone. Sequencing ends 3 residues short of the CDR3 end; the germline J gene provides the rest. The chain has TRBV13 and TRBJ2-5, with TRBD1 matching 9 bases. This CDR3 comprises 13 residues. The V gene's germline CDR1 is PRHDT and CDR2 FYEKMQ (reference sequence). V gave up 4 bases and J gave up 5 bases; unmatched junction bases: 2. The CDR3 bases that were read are TGTGCCAGCAGCTCACAGGGGGCGGAGACC. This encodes CASSSQGAET. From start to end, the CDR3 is CASSSQGAETQYF.

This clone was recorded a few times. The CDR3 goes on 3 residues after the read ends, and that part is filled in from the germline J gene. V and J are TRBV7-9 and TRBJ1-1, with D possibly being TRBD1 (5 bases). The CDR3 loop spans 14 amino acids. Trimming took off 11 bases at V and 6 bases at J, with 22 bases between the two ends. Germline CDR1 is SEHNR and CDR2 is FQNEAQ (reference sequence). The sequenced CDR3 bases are TGTGCCGGAAAGAAGGACAACGAGGGCTCTGAA. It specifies CAGKKDNEGSE. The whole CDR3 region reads CAGKKDNEGSEAFF.

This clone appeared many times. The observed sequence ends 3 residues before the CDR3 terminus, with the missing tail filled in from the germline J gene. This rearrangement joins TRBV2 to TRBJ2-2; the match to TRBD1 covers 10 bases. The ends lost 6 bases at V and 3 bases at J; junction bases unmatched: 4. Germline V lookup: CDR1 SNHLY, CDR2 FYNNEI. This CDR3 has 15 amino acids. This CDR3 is CASSKTGGDTGELFF. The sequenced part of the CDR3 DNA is TGTGCCAGCAGCAAGACAGGGGGCGACACCGGGGAG.

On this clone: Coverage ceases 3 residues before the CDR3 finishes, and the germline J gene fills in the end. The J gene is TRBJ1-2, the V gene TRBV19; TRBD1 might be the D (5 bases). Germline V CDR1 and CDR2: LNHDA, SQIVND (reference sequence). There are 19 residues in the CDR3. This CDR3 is CASSKGLAGGHVGTDTYTF. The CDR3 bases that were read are TGTGCCAGTAGTAAGGGACTAGCGGGAGGGCATGTCGGCACAGACACG.

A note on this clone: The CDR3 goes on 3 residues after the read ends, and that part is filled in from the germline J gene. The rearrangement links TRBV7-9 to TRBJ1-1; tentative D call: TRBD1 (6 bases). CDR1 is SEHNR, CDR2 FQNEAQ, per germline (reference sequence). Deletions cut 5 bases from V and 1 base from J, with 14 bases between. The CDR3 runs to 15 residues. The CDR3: CASSLRTAQNTEAFF. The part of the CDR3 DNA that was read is TGTGCCAGCAGCCTCCGGACAGCACAGAACACTGAA.

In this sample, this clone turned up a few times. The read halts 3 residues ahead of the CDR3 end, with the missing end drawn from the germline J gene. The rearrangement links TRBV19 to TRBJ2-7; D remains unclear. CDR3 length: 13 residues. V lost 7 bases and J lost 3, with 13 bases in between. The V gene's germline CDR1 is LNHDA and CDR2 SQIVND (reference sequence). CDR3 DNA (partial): TGTGCCAGTAATTGCCCTAAAGTCTACGAG. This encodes CASNCPKVYE. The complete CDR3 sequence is CASNCPKVYEQYF.

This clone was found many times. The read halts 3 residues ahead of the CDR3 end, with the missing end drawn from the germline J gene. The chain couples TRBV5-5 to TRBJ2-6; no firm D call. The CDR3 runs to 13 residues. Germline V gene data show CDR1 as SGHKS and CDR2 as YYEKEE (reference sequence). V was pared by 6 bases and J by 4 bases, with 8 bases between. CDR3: CASTPLGANVLTF. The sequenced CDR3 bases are TGTGCCAGCACCCCACTGGGGGCCAACGTC.

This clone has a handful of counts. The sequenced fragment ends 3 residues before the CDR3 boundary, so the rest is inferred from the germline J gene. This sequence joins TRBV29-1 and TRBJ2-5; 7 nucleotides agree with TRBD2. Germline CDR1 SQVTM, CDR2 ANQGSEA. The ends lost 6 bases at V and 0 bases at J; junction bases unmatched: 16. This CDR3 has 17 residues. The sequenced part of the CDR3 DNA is TGCAGCGTGGCCCAGAGCACGCGGGGGACGTACCAAGAGACC. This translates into CSVAQSTRGTYQET. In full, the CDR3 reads CSVAQSTRGTYQETQYF.

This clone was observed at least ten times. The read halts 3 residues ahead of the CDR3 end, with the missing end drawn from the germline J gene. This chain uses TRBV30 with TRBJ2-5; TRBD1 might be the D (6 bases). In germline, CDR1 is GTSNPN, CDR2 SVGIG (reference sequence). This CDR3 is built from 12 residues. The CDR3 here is CAWNRAGVTQYF. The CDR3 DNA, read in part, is TGTGCCTGGAATCGGGCAGGGGTCACC. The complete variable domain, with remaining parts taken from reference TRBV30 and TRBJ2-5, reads SQTIHQWPATLVQPVGSPLSLECTVEGTSNPNLYWYRQAAGRGLQLLFYSVGIGQISSEVPQNLSASRPQDRQFILSSKKLLLSDSGFYLCAWNRAGVTQYFGPGTRLLVL.

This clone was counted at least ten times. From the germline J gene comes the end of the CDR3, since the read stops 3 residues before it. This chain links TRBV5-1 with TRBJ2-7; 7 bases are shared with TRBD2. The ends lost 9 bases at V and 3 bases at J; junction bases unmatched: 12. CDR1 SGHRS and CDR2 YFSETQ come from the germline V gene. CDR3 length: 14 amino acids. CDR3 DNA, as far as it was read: TGCGCCACCATAAAGCGGGACGGCGGCTACGAG. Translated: CATIKRDGGYE. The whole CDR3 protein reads CATIKRDGGYEQYF.

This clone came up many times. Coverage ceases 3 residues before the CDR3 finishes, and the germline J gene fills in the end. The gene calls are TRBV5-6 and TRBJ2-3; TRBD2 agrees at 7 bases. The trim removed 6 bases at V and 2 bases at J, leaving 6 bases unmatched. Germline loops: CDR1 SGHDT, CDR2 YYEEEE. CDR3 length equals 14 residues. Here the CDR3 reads CASTLAAITDTQYF. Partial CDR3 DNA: TGTGCCAGCACCCTAGCGGCCATCACAGATACG.

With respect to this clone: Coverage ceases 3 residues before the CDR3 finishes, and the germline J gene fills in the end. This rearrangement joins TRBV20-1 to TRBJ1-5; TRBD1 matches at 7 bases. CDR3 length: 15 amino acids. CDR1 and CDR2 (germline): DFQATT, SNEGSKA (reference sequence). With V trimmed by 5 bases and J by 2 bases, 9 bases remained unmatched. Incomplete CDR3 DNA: TGCAGTGCTTCTACAGGGGTATACGGCAATCAGCCC. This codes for CSASTGVYGNQP. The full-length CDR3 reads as CSASTGVYGNQPQHF.

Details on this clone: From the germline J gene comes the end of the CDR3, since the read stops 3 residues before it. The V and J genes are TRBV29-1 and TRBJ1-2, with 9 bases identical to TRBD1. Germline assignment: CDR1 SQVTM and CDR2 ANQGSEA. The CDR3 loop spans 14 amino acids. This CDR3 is CSVEGTGATGGYTF. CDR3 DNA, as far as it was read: TGCAGCGTTGAAGGGACAGGGGCGACGGGAGGC.

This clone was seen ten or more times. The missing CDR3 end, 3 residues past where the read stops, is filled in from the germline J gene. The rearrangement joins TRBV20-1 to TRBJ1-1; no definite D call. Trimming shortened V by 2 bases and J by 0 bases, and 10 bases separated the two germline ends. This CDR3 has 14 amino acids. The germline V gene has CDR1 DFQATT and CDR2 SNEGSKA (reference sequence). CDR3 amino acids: CSARMGFLNTEAFF. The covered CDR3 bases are TGCAGTGCTAGAATGGGCTTCCTGAACACTGAA.

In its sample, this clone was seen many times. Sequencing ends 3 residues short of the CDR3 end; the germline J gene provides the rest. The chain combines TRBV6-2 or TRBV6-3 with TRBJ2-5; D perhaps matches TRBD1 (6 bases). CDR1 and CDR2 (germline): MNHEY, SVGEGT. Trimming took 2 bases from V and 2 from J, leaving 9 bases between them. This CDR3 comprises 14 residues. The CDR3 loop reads CASSYQGGQETQYF. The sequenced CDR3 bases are TGTGCCAGCAGTTACCAAGGGGGACAAGAGACC.

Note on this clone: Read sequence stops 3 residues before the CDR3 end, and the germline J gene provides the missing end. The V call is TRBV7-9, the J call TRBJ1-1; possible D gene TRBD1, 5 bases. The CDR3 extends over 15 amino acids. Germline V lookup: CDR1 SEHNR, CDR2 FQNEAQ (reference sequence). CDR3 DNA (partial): TGTGCCAGCAGCATATCACAGGATTTTAACTATGGC. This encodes CASSISQDFNYG. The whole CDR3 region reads CASSISQDFNYGAFF.

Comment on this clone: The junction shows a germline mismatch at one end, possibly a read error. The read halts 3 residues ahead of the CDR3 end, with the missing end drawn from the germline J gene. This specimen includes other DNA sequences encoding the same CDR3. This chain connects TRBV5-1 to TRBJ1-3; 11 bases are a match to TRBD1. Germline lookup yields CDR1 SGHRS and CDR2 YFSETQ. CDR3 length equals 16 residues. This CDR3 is CASSLGQGAPGNTIYF. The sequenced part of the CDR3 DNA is TGCGCCAGCAGCTTAGGACAGGGGGCGCCTGGAAACACG.

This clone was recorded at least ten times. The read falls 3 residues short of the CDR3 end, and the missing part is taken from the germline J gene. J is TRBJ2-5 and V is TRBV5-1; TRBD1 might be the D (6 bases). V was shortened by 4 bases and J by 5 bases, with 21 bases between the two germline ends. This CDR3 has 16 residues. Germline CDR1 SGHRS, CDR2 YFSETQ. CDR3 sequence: CASSRDQGGLGETQYF. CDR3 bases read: TGCGCCAGCAGCAGGGACCAAGGGGGTCTGGGGGAGACC.